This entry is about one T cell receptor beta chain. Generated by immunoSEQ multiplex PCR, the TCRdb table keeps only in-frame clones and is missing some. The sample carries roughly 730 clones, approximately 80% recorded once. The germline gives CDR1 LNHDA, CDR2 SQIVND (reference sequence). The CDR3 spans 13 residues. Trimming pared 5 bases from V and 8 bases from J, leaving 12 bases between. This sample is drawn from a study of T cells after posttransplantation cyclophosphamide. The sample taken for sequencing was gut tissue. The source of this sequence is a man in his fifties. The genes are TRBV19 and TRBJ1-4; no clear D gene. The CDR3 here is CASSRVFGEKLFF. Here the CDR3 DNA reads TGTGCCAGTAGTCGGGTCTTCGGGGAAAAACTGTTTTTT.